The 31 T cell receptor beta chains reported below all come from one sample, sequenced in a study of blood T cell repertoires in COVID-19. TCRdb's table, derived via immunoSEQ multiplex PCR, lists solely in-frame clones and lacks some. The sample contains over 300,000 clones, about 85% of which appear only once. Source material: PBMCs or T cells enriched from blood (not recorded which). The receptors were sampled from a woman in her twenties or thirties who had recovered from COVID-19.

The rearrangement links TRBV11-2 to TRBJ2-1; D might be TRBD2 (6 bases). This CDR3 is 18 amino acids long. V shed 0 bases and J shed 8 bases, with 23 bases lying between them. Germline CDR1 is SGHAT and CDR2 is FQNNGV. The CDR3 loop reads CASSLEGTGDILVDEQFF. The CDR3 nucleotides are TGTGCCAGCAGCTTAGAAGGTACGGGAGATATTTTAGTTGATGAGCAGTTCTTC.

With regard to this clone: One end of the junction is discordant with germline, which a read error may explain. The rearrangement links TRBV20-1 to TRBJ1-2, with 9 nucleotides matching TRBD1. There are 10 residues in the CDR3. Germline loops: CDR1 DFQATT, CDR2 SNEGSKA (reference sequence). For the CDR3, the DNA is TGCAGTGCTAGGGACAGGGGCGGGCCCTTC. Amino acid sequence: CSARDRGGPF.

This clone was detected only once. The chain combines TRBV6-6 with TRBJ1-5; tentative D call: TRBD1 (6 bases). The V end lost 5 bases, the J end lost 1 base, and 24 bases lay between the germline ends. The germline V gene encodes CDR1 MNHNY and CDR2 SVGAGI (reference sequence). There are 19 residues in the CDR3. This CDR3 is CASSRLRDTVYGSNQPQHF. DNA of the CDR3: TGTGCCAGCAGTCGACTCCGGGACACAGTATATGGGAGCAATCAGCCCCAGCATTTT.

The V and J genes are TRBV7-2 and TRBJ2-1; tentatively, D is TRBD2 (5 bases). This CDR3 comprises 13 residues. Germline-derived CDR1 and CDR2 are SGHTA and FQGNSA. The CDR3 is CGGTGNAYNEQFF. Here the CDR3 DNA reads TGTGGGGGTACGGGAAACGCCTACAATGAGCAGTTCTTC.

J is TRBJ2-2 and V is TRBV5-1; tentative D call: TRBD1 (5 bases). The CDR3 covers 14 residues. With 0 bases removed from V and 5 bases from J, the gap between germline ends came to 8 bases. Germline V gene data show CDR1 as SGHRS and CDR2 as YFSETQ. The CDR3 DNA follows: TGCGCCAGCAGCTTGGAAGGGGTTACCGGGGAGCTGTTTTTT. The encoded protein is CASSLEGVTGELFF.

The V gene is TRBV13, the J gene TRBJ2-5; 16 positions agree with TRBD2. With V trimmed by 4 bases and J by 2 bases, 4 bases remained unmatched. Germline-derived CDR1 and CDR2 are PRHDT and FYEKMQ (reference sequence). The CDR3 sequence is 17 residues long. The CDR3 bases are TGTGCCAGCAGCTCCCTGGGACTAGCGGGGGGGCAAGAGACCCAGTACTTC. Residues: CASSSLGLAGGQETQYF.

Here the CDR3 reads CASSFGTVNEKLFF. The CDR3 DNA reads as TGCGCCAGCAGCTTCGGGACAGTAAATGAAAAACTGTTTTTT. The rearrangement links TRBV5-1 to TRBJ1-4, with TRBD1 identical over 7 bases. The CDR3 spans 14 residues. Germline V lookup: CDR1 SGHRS, CDR2 YFSETQ. J was trimmed by 5 bases and V by 2 bases; bases with no gene match: 3.

This clone appeared once. This chain uses TRBV7-9 with TRBJ1-2, with D possibly TRBD1 on 6 matching bases. Trimming took off 2 bases at V and 5 bases at J, with 12 bases between the two ends. Germline V lookup: CDR1 SEHNR, CDR2 FQNEAQ (reference sequence). The CDR3 consists of 14 residues. The CDR3 bases are TGTGCCAGCAGCTTATCCGGGCAGGGGTATGGCTACACCTTC. Translation gives CASSLSGQGYGYTF.

V and J are TRBV28 and TRBJ1-1; 8 positions agree with TRBD1. Germline V lookup: CDR1 MDHEN, CDR2 SYDVKM. This CDR3 spans 15 amino acids. The V gene end was trimmed by 5 bases and the J gene end by 3 bases; junction bases not matched to a gene: 8. As DNA, the CDR3 is TGTGCCAGCAGTCACCACAGGGGGGGGGACACTGAAGCTTTCTTT. This sequence encodes CASSHHRGGDTEAFF.

This rearrangement joins TRBV21-1 to TRBJ1-2; no check of the table's D call, TRBD1, against the DNA was made. TRBV21-1 is recorded as a pseudogene. This CDR3 is 12 amino acids long. CDR3 amino acids: CASSTDSGRYTF. CDR3 sequence (DNA): TGTGCCAGCAGCACCGACAGTGGACGCTACACCTTC.

This clone was counted once. The chain uses TRBV2 and TRBJ2-7; 7 bases agree with TRBD1. The CDR3 is 15 amino acids. Germline loops: CDR1 SNHLY, CDR2 FYNNEI. V lost 3 bases, J lost 1 base, and 6 bases stayed unmatched. The CDR3 sequence is CASSEVSGGSYEQYF. The CDR3 DNA follows: TGTGCCAGCAGTGAGGTATCAGGGGGTTCCTACGAGCAGTACTTC.

This clone was observed once. The chain uses TRBV5-6 and TRBJ2-1; 8 bases map to TRBD2. The V gene end was trimmed by 0 bases and the J gene end by 3 bases; junction bases not matched to a gene: 5. The germline gives CDR1 SGHDT, CDR2 YYEEEE. There are 16 residues in the CDR3. CDR3 sequence (DNA): TGTGCCAGCAGCTTGGCCTGGCGGGGGGACTACAATGAGCAGTTCTTC. Amino acid sequence: CASSLAWRGDYNEQFF.

The genes are TRBV19 and TRBJ2-5; 11 bases map to TRBD1. The ends lost 4 bases at V and 4 bases at J; junction bases unmatched: 2. Germline V gene lookup returns CDR1 LNHDA and CDR2 SQIVND (reference sequence). The CDR3 is 14 residues long. Here the CDR3 reads CASSTGTGGETQYF. The CDR3 coding sequence is TGTGCCAGTAGTACGGGGACAGGGGGAGAGACCCAGTACTTC. Full variable domain (rest looked up from reference TRBV19 and TRBJ2-5): DGGITQSPKYLFRKEGQNVTLSCEQNLNHDAMYWYRQDPGQGLRLIYYSQIVNDFQKGDIAEGYSVSREKKESFPLTVTSAQKNPTAFYLCASSTGTGGETQYFGPGTRLLVL.

This chain connects TRBV19 to TRBJ2-5; 10 bases line up with TRBD1. This CDR3 is 19 amino acids long. CDR1 is LNHDA, CDR2 SQIVND, per germline (reference sequence). J was trimmed by 0 bases and V by 5 bases; bases with no gene match: 15. This chain's CDR3 is CASSRAVWKGQGNQETQYF. As DNA, the CDR3 is TGTGCCAGTAGTCGCGCGGTCTGGAAGGGACAGGGGAACCAAGAGACCCAGTACTTC.

This clone was counted a few times. CDR3 DNA sequence: TGTGCCAGCATCAACTCGGGGGGTAACTATGGCTACACCTTC. This sequence encodes CASINSGGNYGYTF. The chain joins TRBV6-5 to TRBJ1-2, with D tentatively TRBD1 (5 bases). V lost 7 bases, J lost 1 base, and 13 bases lay in between. The CDR3 spans 14 residues. Germline values: CDR1 MNHEY, CDR2 SVGAGI.

V and J are TRBV10-1 and TRBJ1-1, with TRBD1 matching over 7 bases. Germline V gene data show CDR1 as WNHNN and CDR2 as SYGVQD (reference sequence). CDR3 size: 15 residues. J gave up 3 bases and V 5 bases, and 9 bases lay outside the gene matches. For the CDR3, the DNA is TGCGCCAGCAGTCAACAGGGGTCGGGGGACACTGAAGCTTTCTTT. Protein product: CASSQQGSGDTEAFF.

The chain carries TRBV13 and TRBJ1-1; no reliable D call. The CDR3 length is 16 residues. Between the trimmed V and J ends, which lost 0 bases and 1 base, there was a span of 12 bases. Looked up from germline, CDR1 is PRHDT and CDR2 is FYEKMQ (reference sequence). CDR3 region: CASSLGFATENTEAFF. CDR3 DNA sequence: TGTGCCAGCAGCTTAGGCTTCGCTACAGAGAACACTGAAGCTTTCTTT. The full variable domain, in which reference TRBV13 and TRBJ1-1 provide the parts outside the CDR3, is AAGVIQSPRHLIKEKRETATLKCYPIPRHDTVYWYQQGPGQDPQFLISFYEKMQSDKGSIPDRFSAQQFSDYHSELNMSSLELGDSALYFCASSLGFATENTEAFFGQGTRLTVV.

The chain joins TRBV25-1 to TRBJ1-6; 7 bases are a match to TRBD1. V lost 8 bases and J lost 7; bases outside the gene matches: 8. CDR3 length equals 14 residues. CDR1 is MGHDK and CDR2 is SYGVNS in the germline V gene. CDR3 region: CASGGTGVNSPLHF. The CDR3 region has the DNA TGTGCCAGCGGAGGAACAGGGGTGAATTCACCCCTCCACTTT.

The chain carries TRBV7-8 and TRBJ1-5, with 10 bases lining up with TRBD1. The CDR3 spans 15 residues. With V trimmed by 5 bases and J by 7 bases, 8 bases remained unmatched. Germline CDR1 reads SGHVS; CDR2 reads FQNEAQ. CDR3 sequence (DNA): TGTGCCAGCAGCCACCGACAGGGGGCTGACCAGCCCCAGCATTTT. Protein: CASSHRQGADQPQHF. The variable domain in full, with the rest retrieved from reference TRBV7-8 and TRBJ1-5, is GAGVSQSPRYKVAKRGQDVALRCDPISGHVSLFWYQQALGQGPEFLTYFQNEAQLDKSGLPSDRFFAERPEGSVSTLKIQRTQQEDSAVYLCASSHRQGADQPQHFGDGTRLSIL.

This clone has only one observation. The gene calls are TRBV5-4 and TRBJ1-4; possible D gene TRBD1, 5 bases. The germline V gene has CDR1 SGHNT and CDR2 YYREEE (reference sequence). This CDR3 has 14 residues. V was cut by 0 bases and J by 4 bases, with 7 bases left in between. CDR3 region: CASSLEGVNEKLFF. CDR3 DNA: TGTGCCAGCAGCTTGGAAGGGGTTAATGAAAAACTGTTTTTT.

The chain is built from TRBV14 and TRBJ1-2; D possibly corresponds to TRBD1 (6 bases). Trimming shortened V by 0 bases and J by 6 bases, and 8 bases separated the two germline ends. Germline values: CDR1 SGHDN, CDR2 FVKESK. This CDR3 spans 13 amino acids. The CDR3 sequence is CASSQDNRDGYTF. The CDR3, as DNA: TGTGCCAGCAGCCAAGATAACAGGGATGGCTACACCTTC. Filled out from reference TRBV14 and TRBJ1-2, the complete variable domain reads EAGVTQFPSHSVIEKGQTVTLRCDPISGHDNLYWYRRVMGKEIKFLLHFVKESKQDESGMPNNRFLAERTGGTYSTLKVQPAELEDSGVYFCASSQDNRDGYTFGSGTRLTVV.

The chain joins TRBV5-8 to TRBJ1-2; TRBD1 aligns across 9 bases. Trimming at V came to 0 bases and at J to 3 bases, leaving 9 bases not matched to a gene. This CDR3 is built from 17 residues. Germline V lookup: CDR1 SGHTS, CDR2 YDEGEE. The CDR3 DNA is TGTGCCAGCAGCTTGGGCGTTTCACAGGGGGCGCACTATGGCTACACCTTC. As protein: CASSLGVSQGAHYGYTF.

The genes are TRBV7-2 and TRBJ1-6, with 11 bases identical to TRBD1. Germline values: CDR1 SGHTA, CDR2 FQGNSA. The length of the CDR3 is 16 residues. J lost 10 bases, V lost 4 bases, and 9 bases had no gene match. The CDR3 DNA reads TGTGCCAGCAGCTCGGTGGGGGGACAGGGGGAGTCACCCCTCCACTTT. The encoded protein is CASSSVGGQGESPLHF.

This chain connects TRBV30 to TRBJ1-5; 8 positions agree with TRBD1. This CDR3 region has 15 residues. The J segment lost 2 bases and the V segment lost 4 bases, leaving 7 bases of the junction unmatched. Germline V CDR1 and CDR2: GTSNPN, SVGIG (reference sequence). The DNA for the CDR3 is TGTGCCTGGACTTTGGGACAGGCAGGCAATCAGCCCCAGCATTTT. This codes for CAWTLGQAGNQPQHF.

The chain employs TRBV5-1 and TRBJ1-6, with D perhaps TRBD1 (5 bases). V shed 0 bases and J shed 0 bases, with 7 bases lying between them. This CDR3 has 16 residues. Germline V gene lookup returns CDR1 SGHRS and CDR2 YFSETQ. CDR3 nucleotide sequence: TGCGCCAGCAGCTTGGACGACAGCTCCTATAATTCACCCCTCCACTTT. Translation: CASSLDDSSYNSPLHF.

The rearrangement uses TRBV12-5 and TRBJ1-2; possible D gene TRBD1, 6 bases. CDR3 length equals 13 residues. Germline CDR1 LGHNT, CDR2 FRNRAP. V was clipped by 6 bases and J by 10 bases, with 18 bases between them. CDR3 region: CASGPRTVATYTF. In DNA, the CDR3 is TGTGCTAGTGGCCCCCGGACAGTTGCGACCTACACCTTC.

This clone has only a few counts. V is TRBV18 and J is TRBJ1-1; TRBD1 might be the D (5 bases). The CDR3 runs 15 residues. Germline loops: CDR1 KGHSH, CDR2 LQKENI. V was trimmed by 3 bases and J by 1 base, leaving 12 bases between them. The CDR3 region is CASSPSTGQNTEAFF. In DNA, the CDR3 is TGTGCCAGCTCACCTTCAACAGGACAGAACACTGAAGCTTTCTTT.

This CDR3 reads CASSNEEYYGYTF. Written as DNA, the CDR3 is TGTGCCAGTAGTAACGAGGAGTACTATGGCTACACCTTC. The genes are TRBV19 and TRBJ1-2; D gene uncertain. The CDR3 runs to 13 residues. The V end was cut by 4 bases, the J end by 3 bases, with 9 bases between. Germline V gene sequence: CDR1 LNHDA, CDR2 SQIVND (reference sequence).

The rearrangement links TRBV3-1 (or the pseudogene TRBV3-2) to TRBJ1-2; D may be TRBD1 (6 bases). Germline CDR1 reads LGHDT; CDR2 reads YNNKEL (reference sequence). The CDR3 contains 14 residues. Deletions cut 0 bases from V and 8 bases from J, with 13 bases between. CDR3 coding DNA: TGTGCCAGCAGCCAAGAGGGACACGCTATGGGCTACACCTTC. Its translation is CASSQEGHAMGYTF.

The J gene is TRBJ2-5, the V gene TRBV7-9, with TRBD1 as a possible D gene (6 bases). This CDR3 contains 12 residues. With 7 bases removed from V and 7 bases from J, the gap between germline ends came to 13 bases. Germline-derived CDR1 and CDR2 are SEHNR and FQNEAQ (reference sequence). CDR3: CASTTGLGTQYF. The CDR3 DNA reads TGTGCCAGCACCACAGGGCTCGGGACCCAGTACTTC.

This rearrangement joins TRBV7-8 to TRBJ2-5, with TRBD1 identical over 7 bases. The CDR3 covers 14 residues. Germline-derived CDR1 and CDR2 are SGHVS and FQNEAQ. V trimming: 4 bases; J trimming: 4 bases; junction bases outside the gene matches: 6. The CDR3 loop is CASSYRGSGETQYF. The CDR3 DNA is TGTGCCAGCAGCTACAGGGGTTCGGGAGAGACCCAGTACTTC.